This T cell receptor (beta chain) was obtained from a study of OX40 agonist ivuxolimab in advanced cancers. Study at large: Partial responses were achieved by three patients, one with hepatocellular carcinoma and two with cutaneous melanoma.

Study findings and constraints: More expanded clones were seen, on average, in CD8+ T cells than in CD4+.

Profiled with immunoSEQ multiplex PCR; TCRdb holds only in-frame clones, not every one. The sample holds about 48,000 clones, 75% to 85% seen once. The CDR3 consists of 13 residues. The V end lost 3 bases, the J end lost 8 bases, and 13 bases lay between the germline ends. Germline loops: CDR1 SGHTA, CDR2 FQGNSA. This clone is a singleton in its sample. Its antigen is unidentified. The gene calls are TRBV7-2 and TRBJ1-2; D not resolved. The receptor was isolated from an adult with an advanced solid tumor such as melanoma, head and neck, liver or kidney cancer. The sequences come from CD4+ or CD8+ T cells sorted from blood, collected in a trial of the OX40 agonist ivuxolimab. The CDR3 coding sequence is TGTGCCAGCAGCTTTGGGATCATCGGGGGCTACACCTTC. Translated: CASSFGIIGGYTF.